One and the same sample provided the 9 T cell receptor beta chains below, sequenced in a study of cytomegalovirus exposure and HLA in healthy donors (dated by TCRdb to about 2017). The library was prepared using the immunoSEQ multiplex PCR assay. A mixture of 60 forward primers for TCR Vbeta segments and 13 reverse primers for TCR Jbeta segments was used in the multiplex PCR. Here the immuneACCESS table is served through TCRdb, limited to in-frame sequences with V and J called. Missing clones are a known gap in these copies; in checked studies unresolved V genes cover under half, and the rest lacks a known reason. The sample table records 120,000 or so clones; 80% of these occur just once. The ten largest clones capture 8.8% of the sample. Sequencing input: PBMCs. The receptors shown here come from a female donor in good health and CMV-seropositive.

This sequence joins TRBV29-1 and TRBJ1-1; unclear D gene. Germline V gene sequence: CDR1 SQVTM, CDR2 ANQGSEA. Deletions cut 7 bases from V and 4 bases from J, with 16 bases between. The CDR3 is 13 residues long. The CDR3 loop is CSAGRDIVTEAFF. DNA of the CDR3: TGCAGCGCTGGGCGGGATATCGTCACTGAAGCTTTCTTT.

The J gene is TRBJ1-2, the V gene TRBV5-1; D is possibly TRBD1 (6 bases). Trimming left V 0 bases short and J 3 bases short, with 12 bases between. CDR3 length: 15 residues. Germline loops: CDR1 SGHRS, CDR2 YFSETQ. CDR3 in amino acids: CASSLGGTGYYGYTF. The CDR3 nucleotides read TGCGCCAGCAGCTTGGGGGGAACAGGGTACTATGGCTACACCTTC. The complete variable domain, with remaining parts taken from reference TRBV5-1 and TRBJ1-2, reads KAGVTQTPRYLIKTRGQQVTLSCSPISGHRSVSWYQQTPGQGLQFLFEYFSETQRNKGNFPGRFSGRQFSNSRSEMNVSTLELGDSALYLCASSLGGTGYYGYTFGSGTRLTVV.

This clone was observed a handful of times. The J gene is TRBJ1-1, the V gene TRBV4-3; D is possibly TRBD1 (5 bases). This CDR3 spans 12 amino acids. Germline V gene data show CDR1 as LGHNA and CDR2 as YSLEER. Deletions cut 4 bases from V and 5 bases from J, with 8 bases between. Written as DNA, the CDR3 is TGCGCCAGCAGCCCGGGGGGGACTGAAGCTTTCTTT. As protein: CASSPGGTEAFF.

This clone showed up just a few times. The J gene is TRBJ2-3, the V gene TRBV6-4; 9 bases are a match to TRBD2. This CDR3 comprises 15 residues. J lost 1 base, V lost 2 bases, and 1 base had no gene match. The V gene's germline CDR1 is MRHNA and CDR2 SNTAGT. The CDR3 loop reads CASSDGGGGTDTQYF. The DNA for the CDR3 is TGTGCCAGCAGTGACGGCGGGGGGGGCACAGATACGCAGTATTTT.

This chain uses TRBV29-1 with TRBJ1-6; TRBD1 is a possible D gene (5 bases). The germline V gene encodes CDR1 SQVTM and CDR2 ANQGSEA. The CDR3 loop spans 14 amino acids. Trimming cost V 5 bases and J 7 bases, with 15 bases left between them. The CDR3 reads CSVRSQDPNSPLHF. The CDR3 DNA is TGCAGCGTTAGATCACAGGACCCCAATTCACCCCTCCACTTT. Combining the CDR3 with reference TRBV29-1 and TRBJ1-6 gives the whole variable domain SAVISQKPSRDICQRGTSLTIQCQVDSQVTMMFWYRQQPGQSLTLIATANQGSEATYESGFVIDKFPISRPNLTFSTLTVSNMSPEDSSIYLCSVRSQDPNSPLHFGNGTRLTVT.

The rearrangement links TRBV18 to TRBJ2-6; D possibly corresponds to TRBD1 (6 bases). This CDR3 has 17 residues. Trimming cost V 5 bases and J 0 bases, with 14 bases left between them. CDR1 and CDR2 (germline): KGHSH, LQKENI. CDR3 loop: CASSTTGDSSGANVLTF. For the CDR3, the DNA is TGTGCCAGCTCAACGACAGGCGACAGCTCTGGGGCCAACGTCCTGACTTTC. Complete variable domain (other parts from reference TRBV18 and TRBJ2-6): NAGVMQNPRHLVRRRGQEARLRCSPMKGHSHVYWYRQLPEEGLKFMVYLQKENIIDESGMPKERFSAEFPKEGPSILRIQQVVRGDSAAYFCASSTTGDSSGANVLTFGAGSRLTVL.

This clone was recorded a few times. V gene TRBV7-2 combines with J gene TRBJ1-5, with D possibly TRBD1 on 5 matching bases. Trimming removed 2 bases from V and 7 bases from J, with 15 bases in between. The CDR3 length is 15 residues. Per the germline V gene, CDR1 is SGHTA and CDR2 is FQGNSA. The CDR3 loop is CASSLRFGQGQPQHF. The CDR3 bases are TGTGCCAGCAGCTTAAGGTTTGGGCAGGGCCAGCCCCAGCATTTT.

A few counts support this clone. The V call is TRBV5-1, the J call TRBJ2-3; 10 bases agree with TRBD1. The CDR3 contains 14 residues. J gave up 4 bases and V 5 bases, and 4 bases lay outside the gene matches. In germline, CDR1 is SGHRS, CDR2 YFSETQ. Here the CDR3 DNA reads TGCGCCAGCAGAATCGGACAGGGGGCAGATACGCAGTATTTT. It specifies CASRIGQGADTQYF.

The genes are TRBV9 and TRBJ1-5; 9 bases map to TRBD1. Trimming removed 4 bases from V and 3 bases from J; junction bases left unmatched: 5. The CDR3 totals 15 residues. Germline-derived CDR1 and CDR2 are SGDLS and YYNGEE. In DNA form, the CDR3 reads TGTGCCAGCAGCCTGACAGGGGGGGACAATCAGCCCCAGCATTTT. It encodes CASSLTGGDNQPQHF.